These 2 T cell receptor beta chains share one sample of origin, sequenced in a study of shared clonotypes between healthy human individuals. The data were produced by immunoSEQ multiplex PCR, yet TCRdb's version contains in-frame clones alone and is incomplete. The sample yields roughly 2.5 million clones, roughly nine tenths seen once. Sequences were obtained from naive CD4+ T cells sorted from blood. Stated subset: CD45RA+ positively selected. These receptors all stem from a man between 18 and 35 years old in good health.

The CDR3 sequence: CASGPPGQGEDTQYF. CDR3 sequence (DNA): TGTGCTAGTGGTCCTCCGGGACAGGGTGAGGATACGCAGTATTTT. The chain links TRBV12-5 to TRBJ2-3; TRBD1 matches 9 bases. CDR3 length: 15 amino acids. V lost 5 bases, J lost 6 bases, and 9 bases stayed unmatched. In germline, CDR1 is LGHNT, CDR2 FRNRAP.

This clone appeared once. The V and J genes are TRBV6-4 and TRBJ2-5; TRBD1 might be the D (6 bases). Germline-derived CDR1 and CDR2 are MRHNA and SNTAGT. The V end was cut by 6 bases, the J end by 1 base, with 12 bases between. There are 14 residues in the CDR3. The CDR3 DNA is TGTGCCAGCAGGCTGACAGGAGCCCAAGAGACCCAGTACTTC. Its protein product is CASRLTGAQETQYF.